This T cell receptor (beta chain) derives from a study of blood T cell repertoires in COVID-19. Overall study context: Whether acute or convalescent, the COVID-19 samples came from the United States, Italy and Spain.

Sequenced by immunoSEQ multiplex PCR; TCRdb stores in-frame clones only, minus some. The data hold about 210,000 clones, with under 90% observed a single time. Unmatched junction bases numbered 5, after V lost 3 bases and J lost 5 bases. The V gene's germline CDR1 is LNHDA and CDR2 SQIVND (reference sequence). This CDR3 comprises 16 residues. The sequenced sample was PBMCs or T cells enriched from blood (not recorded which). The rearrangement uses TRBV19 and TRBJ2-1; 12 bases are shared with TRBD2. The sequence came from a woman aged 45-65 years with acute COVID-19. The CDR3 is CASSILTSGGNNEQFF. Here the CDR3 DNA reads TGTGCCAGTAGTATTCTAACTAGCGGGGGGAACAATGAGCAGTTCTTC.